Presented here are 11 T cell receptor beta chains from one specimen sequenced in a study of T-cell reconstitution after alpha-beta-depleted transplantation in children. Unique molecular identifiers were built into the TCRbeta library. TCRdb independently ran MiXCR on the PCR reads; one entry per CDR3 protein. The table lists roughly 100,000 distinct CDR3 sequences, 7% to 9% of them singletons. The sample consisted of PBMCs from the stem cell graft donor, taken from the stem cell graft. These receptor sequences come from a human donor who donated a stem cell graft to a child with congenital amegakaryocytic thrombocytopenia.

At least ten counts were recorded for this clonotype. The gene calls are TRBV4-1 and TRBJ2-1; 9 nucleotides line up with TRBD1. CDR3 length equals 15 residues. CDR1 and CDR2 (germline): MGHRA, YSYEKL. V lost 0 bases, J lost 4 bases, and 1 base stayed unmatched. The CDR3 is CASSQEQGAYNEQFF. As DNA, the CDR3 is TGCGCCAGCAGCCAAGAACAGGGGGCTTACAATGAGCAGTTCTTC.

There are many counts of this clonotype. The J gene is TRBJ2-1, the V gene TRBV7-9, with 10 bases aligning to TRBD2. After removal of 5 bases from V and 5 bases from J, the junction contained 6 bases not matched to a gene. CDR1 and CDR2 (germline): SEHNR, FQNEAQ (reference sequence). The length of the CDR3 is 15 residues. CDR3 sequence: CASSPSAGGNNEQFF. The DNA for the CDR3 is TGTGCCAGCAGCCCGTCAGCGGGAGGGAACAATGAGCAGTTCTTC.

In its sample, this clonotype was seen many times. The CDR3 region has the DNA TGTGCCAGCAGCCCGGGGGGACGGATTCAAGAGACCCAGTACTTC. It translates to CASSPGGRIQETQYF. This chain uses TRBV7-9 with TRBJ2-5, with 7 nucleotides matching TRBD2. J was trimmed by 2 bases and V by 5 bases; bases with no gene match: 8. The CDR3 is made up of 15 amino acids. The germline V gene has CDR1 SEHNR and CDR2 FQNEAQ (reference sequence).

At least ten counts were recorded for this clonotype. The V gene is TRBV29-1, the J gene TRBJ1-2; the D gene is possibly TRBD1 (5 bases). The germline V and J ends were trimmed by 4 bases and 7 bases, with 16 bases remaining between them. Germline V CDR1 and CDR2: SQVTM, ANQGSEA. CDR3 length equals 13 residues. The CDR3: CSVGQGRNGGYTF. CDR3 DNA: TGCAGCGTTGGTCAGGGCAGAAATGGTGGCTACACCTTC.

This clonotype was seen at least ten times. The chain has TRBV20-1 and TRBJ2-7, with TRBD1 identical over 7 bases. The CDR3 is made up of 15 amino acids. Germline CDR1 reads DFQATT; CDR2 reads SNEGSKA (reference sequence). With 0 bases clipped from V and 3 bases from J, the junction kept 8 bases outside the gene matches. CDR3 bases: TGCAGTGCTAGAGATCGGGGCCAGGGGGTCTACGAGCAGTACTTC. It is translated as CSARDRGQGVYEQYF.

At least ten counts were recorded for this clonotype. This chain joins TRBV7-9 and TRBJ2-1, with 7 positions matching TRBD2. Germline V CDR1 and CDR2: SEHNR, FQNEAQ (reference sequence). J was trimmed by 8 bases and V by 5 bases; bases with no gene match: 6. The CDR3 is 13 residues long. The CDR3 DNA is TGTGCCAGCAGCGCAGGGACTAACGATGAGCAGTTCTTC. It specifies CASSAGTNDEQFF.

This clonotype was counted ten times or more. The chain combines TRBV5-1 with TRBJ2-5; no reliable D call. Germline CDR1 SGHRS, CDR2 YFSETQ. V lost 0 bases and J lost 5, with 14 bases in between. CDR3 length equals 15 residues. DNA for the CDR3: TGCGCCAGCAGCTTGGTTTCGGTAGGCCAGGAGACCCAGTACTTC. It specifies CASSLVSVGQETQYF.

This clonotype was seen repeatedly, ten times or more. The chain is built from TRBV13 and TRBJ1-5; D may be TRBD1 (5 bases). Germline V CDR1 and CDR2: PRHDT, FYEKMQ (reference sequence). CDR3 length: 13 amino acids. V was clipped by 2 bases and J by 7 bases, with 9 bases between them. This CDR3 reads CASSLFKGQPQHF. The CDR3 DNA reads as TGTGCCAGCAGCTTATTTAAGGGGCAGCCCCAGCATTTT.

This clonotype was counted at least ten times. V usage is TRBV5-1 and J usage is TRBJ2-5; D ambiguous. The CDR3 runs to 14 residues. Germline-derived CDR1 and CDR2 are SGHRS and YFSETQ. The V end lost 0 bases, the J end lost 2 bases, and 8 bases lay between the germline ends. The chain's CDR3 is CASSLGRQQETQYF. The CDR3, as DNA: TGCGCCAGCAGCTTGGGACGGCAACAAGAGACCCAGTACTTC. The whole variable domain, filled in from reference TRBV5-1 and TRBJ2-5, reads KAGVTQTPRYLIKTRGQQVTLSCSPISGHRSVSWYQQTPGQGLQFLFEYFSETQRNKGNFPGRFSGRQFSNSRSEMNVSTLELGDSALYLCASSLGRQQETQYFGPGTRLLVL.

This clonotype was found many times. The chain carries TRBV25-1 and TRBJ1-4; a possible D gene is TRBD1 (5 bases). V dropped 3 bases and J dropped 6 bases, with 17 bases sitting between them. Per the germline V gene, CDR1 is MGHDK and CDR2 is SYGVNS. The CDR3 has 16 amino acids. The CDR3 region has the DNA TGTGCCAGCAGTGATGGGGGTATAGGGTCCGATGAAAAACTGTTTTTT. Residues: CASSDGGIGSDEKLFF.

Ten or more counts support this clonotype. The genes are TRBV5-1 and TRBJ2-1, with TRBD2 as a possible D gene (6 bases). The germline V gene has CDR1 SGHRS and CDR2 YFSETQ. This CDR3 contains 16 residues. Trimming left V 0 bases short and J 0 bases short, with 10 bases between. The CDR3 nucleotides are TGCGCCAGCAGCTTGGGCGGGACCCCCTCCTACAATGAGCAGTTCTTC. Protein product: CASSLGGTPSYNEQFF.